This is a list of T cell receptor beta chains from one sample in a study of blood T cell repertoires in COVID-19. The table came from immunoSEQ multiplex PCR; TCRdb's copy has only in-frame clones and leaves some out. The sample holds around 170,000 clones; roughly 70% are singletons and the top ten take less than 3%. The source material was peripheral blood. Every receptor here comes from a woman of 80 years or more with acute or convalescent COVID-19. CDR3s include the opening cysteine and the closing phenylalanine or tryptophan. The size field is filled for only some rows; it gives once, few, many or a size class.

J gene	V gene	clone size	CDR3 length	CDR3 protein
TRBJ2-7	TRBV24-1	NA	15	CATSEGRRDPYEQYF
TRBJ1-2	TRBV6-2/TRBV6-3	NA	12	CASSWTDYGYTF
TRBJ2-1	TRBV3-1/TRBV3-2	NA	15	CASSPLGTNYNEQFF
TRBJ2-1	TRBV19	NA	15	CASSSRGRFNNEQFF
TRBJ2-5	TRBV24-1	NA	16	CATSDWGQGAGETQYF
TRBJ1-3	TRBV28	few	15	CASRESGQGGNTIYF
TRBJ1-2	TRBV5-1	once	14	CASSLHPGEYGYTF
TRBJ1-2	TRBV29-1	NA	14	CSVGRGAGRYGYTF
TRBJ2-1	TRBV4-2	NA	13	CASAPSSYNEQFF
TRBJ2-3	TRBV2	NA	14	CASSEASSGPGRYF
TRBJ2-7	TRBV4-3	few	14	CASSLRGERDEQYF
TRBJ2-1	TRBV5-1	NA	18	CASSASVRREGTYNEQFF
TRBJ2-4	TRBV5-1	NA	18	CASSLLAGGTGAKNIQYF
TRBJ2-3	TRBV4-3	NA	16	CASSQGAGVGTDTQYF
TRBJ2-1	TRBV18	few	15	CASSRGQGIYNEQFF
TRBJ2-2	TRBV5-1	NA	13	CASSDTSAGELFF
TRBJ1-1	TRBV4-1	NA	15	CASSQDRELNTEAFF
TRBJ2-7	TRBV19	once	13	CASGSSQGDEQYF
TRBJ1-2	TRBV3-1/TRBV3-2	few	15	CASSQGAGGIYGYTF
TRBJ2-1	TRBV4-1	NA	18	CASSQDRTSGTSYNEQFF
TRBJ2-2	TRBV11-3	NA	16	CASSPPGRDDTGELFF
TRBJ2-1	TRBV5-1	NA	14	CASSLGGEYNEQFF
TRBJ2-1	TRBV28	NA	15	CASSFSGSSYNEQFF
TRBJ1-1	TRBV28	NA	13	CASSLLLNTEAFF
TRBJ1-1	TRBV6-1	NA	16	CASSEVARGGLTEAFF